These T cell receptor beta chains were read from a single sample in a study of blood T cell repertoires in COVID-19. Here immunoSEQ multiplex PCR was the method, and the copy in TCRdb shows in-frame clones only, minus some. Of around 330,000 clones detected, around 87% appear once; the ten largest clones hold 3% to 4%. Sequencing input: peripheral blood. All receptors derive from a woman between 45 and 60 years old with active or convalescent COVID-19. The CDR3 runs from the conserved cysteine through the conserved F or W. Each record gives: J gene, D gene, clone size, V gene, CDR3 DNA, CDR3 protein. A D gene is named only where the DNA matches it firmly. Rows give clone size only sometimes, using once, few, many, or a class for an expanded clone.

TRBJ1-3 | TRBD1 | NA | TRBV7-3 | TGTGCCAGCAGTAGCCAAGGGGGCTTTGGAAACACCATATATTTT | CASSSQGGFGNTIYF
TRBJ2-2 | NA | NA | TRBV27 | TGTGCCAGCAAATCGCTCGGGAGCCCCGGGGAGCTGTTTTTT | CASKSLGSPGELFF
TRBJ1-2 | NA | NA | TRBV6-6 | TGTGCCAGCAGTTACCGGGACATAACAACTAACTATGGCTACACCTTC | CASSYRDITTNYGYTF
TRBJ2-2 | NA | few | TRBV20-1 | TGCAGTGCTAGGCGTTCCGGGGAGCTGTTTTTT | CSARRSGELFF
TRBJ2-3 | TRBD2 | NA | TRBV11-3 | TGTGCCAGCAGCCCTCGGTCTAGCGGGAGGCCAAACACAGATACGCAGTATTTT | CASSPRSSGRPNTDTQYF
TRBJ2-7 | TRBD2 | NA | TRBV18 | TGTGCCAGCTCACCAACTAGCGAACACTACGAGCAGTACTTC | CASSPTSEHYEQYF
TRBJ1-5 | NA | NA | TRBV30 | TGTGCCTGGAGTCCGAGAGGGAGCAATCAGCCCCAGCATTTT | CAWSPRGSNQPQHF
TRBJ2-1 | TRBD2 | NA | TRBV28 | TGTGCCAGCAGTTTAAGTAGCGGGAGATCCAATGAGCAGTTCTTC | CASSLSSGRSNEQFF
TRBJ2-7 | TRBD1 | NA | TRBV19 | TGTGCCAGTAGTATGACAGGGATCTCCTACGAGCAGTACTTC | CASSMTGISYEQYF
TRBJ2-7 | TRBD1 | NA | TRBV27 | TGTGCCAGCAGTCCCGGGACAGCTAAATCCTACGAGCAGTACTTC | CASSPGTAKSYEQYF
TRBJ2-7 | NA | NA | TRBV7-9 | TGTGCCAGCAGGTCCGACAGTACCCCCTCCTACGAGCAGTACTTC | CASRSDSTPSYEQYF
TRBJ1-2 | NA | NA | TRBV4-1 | TGCGCCAGCAGCCAGGCCCTTAACTACACCTTC | CASSQALNYTF
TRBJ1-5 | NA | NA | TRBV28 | TGTGCCAGCAGCCCCCCTGACACTAGGAGCAATCAGCCCCAGCATTTT | CASSPPDTRSNQPQHF
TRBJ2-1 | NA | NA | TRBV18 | TGTGCCAGCTCACCACCCTTAGTGACCTACAATGAGCAGTTCTTC | CASSPPLVTYNEQFF
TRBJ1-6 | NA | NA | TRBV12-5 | TGTGCTAGTGGTTTATACCAGGGGAATTCACCCCTCCACTTT | CASGLYQGNSPLHF
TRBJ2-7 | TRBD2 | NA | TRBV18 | TGTGCCAGCTCACCGGGACTAGCGGGAGCCTACGAGCAGTACTTC | CASSPGLAGAYEQYF
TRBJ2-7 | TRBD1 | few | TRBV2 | TGTGCCAGCAGGAGGGACAGGGGATACGAGCAGTACTTC | CASRRDRGYEQYF
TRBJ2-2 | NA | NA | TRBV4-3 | TGCGCCAGCAGCCAAGATATCGCAGGCGCGAACACCGGGGAGCTGTTTTTT | CASSQDIAGANTGELFF
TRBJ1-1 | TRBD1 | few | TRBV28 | TGTGCCAGCAGCCTTAACAGGGGGTACACTGAAGCTTTCTTT | CASSLNRGYTEAFF
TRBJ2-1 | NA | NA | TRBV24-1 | TGTGCCACCAGTGCTGACAGGTACAATGAGCAGTTCTTC | CATSADRYNEQFF
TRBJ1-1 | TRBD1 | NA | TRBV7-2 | TGTGCCAGCAGCTTACTCGGACAGGGGAACACTGAAGCTTTCTTT | CASSLLGQGNTEAFF
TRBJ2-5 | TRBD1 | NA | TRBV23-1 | TGCGCCAGCAGTTCGCCAGGGGGTTCGATTGAGACCCAGTACTTC | CASSSPGGSIETQYF
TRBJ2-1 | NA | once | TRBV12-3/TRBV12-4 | TGTGCCAGCAGCCCTGACAGGAAGCAGTTCTTC | CASSPDRKQFF
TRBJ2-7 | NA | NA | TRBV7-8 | TGTGCCAGCAGCTCTTACTCAGGGGTGGGGTCCCTCTCCGAGCAGTACTTC | CASSSYSGVGSLSEQYF
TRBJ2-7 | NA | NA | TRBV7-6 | TGTGCCAGCAGCTCCGGCCGGGACTCAGACCAGCAGTACTTC | CASSSGRDSDQQYF
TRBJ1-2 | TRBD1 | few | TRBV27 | TGTGCCAGCAGTGGGCGACAGGGCACTAACTATGGCTACACCTTC | CASSGRQGTNYGYTF
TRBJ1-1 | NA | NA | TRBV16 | TGTGCCAGCAGCCAATTCCAGGGGACTGAAGCTTTCTTT | CASSQFQGTEAFF
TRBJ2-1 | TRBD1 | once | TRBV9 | TGTGCCAGCAGCGTAGTCGGCAGGGGGTCCTACAATGAGCAGTTCTTC | CASSVVGRGSYNEQFF
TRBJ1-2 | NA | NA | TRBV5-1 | TGCGCCAGCAGCAACGCGGGTGGATATGGCTACACCTTC | CASSNAGGYGYTF
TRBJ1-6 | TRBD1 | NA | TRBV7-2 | TGTGCCAGCAGCCTCGGACAGGGGTTCGGCTCCTATAATTCACCCCTCCACTTT | CASSLGQGFGSYNSPLHF
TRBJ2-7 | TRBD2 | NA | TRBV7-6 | TGTGCCAGCAGCCGACTAGCGGGAGGCCCCGGTGAGCAGTACTTC | CASSRLAGGPGEQYF
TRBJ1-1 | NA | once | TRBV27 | TGTGCCAGCAGTTTAGGGTGGGGAGGGAACACTGAAGCTTTCTTT | CASSLGWGGNTEAFF
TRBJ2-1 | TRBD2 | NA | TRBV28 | TGTGCCAGCAGCCGAAGCGGGAGTAATGAGCAGTTCTTC | CASSRSGSNEQFF
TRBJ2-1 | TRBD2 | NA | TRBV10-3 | TGTGCCATCAACACGGGACTAGCGACCAACAATGAGCAGTTCTTC | CAINTGLATNNEQFF
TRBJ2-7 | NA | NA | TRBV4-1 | TGCGCCAGCAGCCTAACCGGGTCTTCCTCCTACGAGCAGTACTTC | CASSLTGSSSYEQYF
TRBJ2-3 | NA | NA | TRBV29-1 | TGCAGCGTTGAGACTCACCAAACAGATACGCAGTATTTT | CSVETHQTDTQYF